The 16 T cell receptor beta chains listed next were all sequenced from one sample in a study of blood T cell repertoires in COVID-19. The table came from immunoSEQ multiplex PCR; TCRdb's copy has only in-frame clones and leaves some out. The data hold about 150,000 clones, with approximately 79% observed a single time. Input material: PBMCs or T cells enriched from blood (not recorded which). These receptors originate from a man aged 45-65 years who had recovered from COVID-19.

A single count supports this clone. This chain links TRBV4-1 with TRBJ1-3; TRBD1 agrees at 8 bases. J gave up 3 bases and V 1 base, and 8 bases lay outside the gene matches. The CDR3 sequence is 17 residues long. Germline CDR1 and CDR2: MGHRA and YSYEKL. CDR3 sequence reads: CASSQGQQGAGGNTIYF. DNA for the CDR3: TGCGCCAGCAGCCAAGGTCAGCAGGGGGCTGGTGGAAACACCATATATTTT.

Comments on this clone: Other DNA sequences in this sample translate to the same CDR3. V is TRBV5-1 and J is TRBJ1-6; 10 bases agree with TRBD1. The CDR3 totals 15 residues. CDR1 is SGHRS, CDR2 YFSETQ, per germline. After removal of 3 bases from V and 9 bases from J, the junction contained 6 bases not matched to a gene. CDR3 region: CASSSGQGTGSPLHF. CDR3 coding DNA: TGCGCCAGCAGCTCGGGACAGGGGACTGGTTCACCCCTCCACTTT.

This clone was seen only a few times. In DNA, the CDR3 is TGTGCCAGCAGCTTGTCAGGCTACGAGCAGTACTTC. The encoded protein is CASSLSGYEQYF. V is TRBV5-6 and J is TRBJ2-7; the D is unclear. CDR1 and CDR2 from the germline V gene are SGHDT and YYEEEE. The length of the CDR3 is 12 residues. V was shortened by 1 base and J by 3 bases, with 5 bases between the two germline ends.

The sample holds one count of this clone. The gene calls are TRBV11-2 and TRBJ2-5, with 8 bases identical to TRBD1. The CDR3 totals 16 residues. Germline CDR1 reads SGHAT; CDR2 reads FQNNGV. V shed 0 bases and J 6 bases; nucleotides not matched to a gene: 9. As DNA, the CDR3 is TGTGCCAGCAGCTTAGATCTGGCAGGGGGCCAGCAGACCCAGTACTTC. Translating gives CASSLDLAGGQQTQYF. The complete variable domain, with remaining parts taken from reference TRBV11-2 and TRBJ2-5, reads EAGVAQSPRYKIIEKRQSVAFWCNPISGHATLYWYQQILGQGPKLLIQFQNNGVVDDSQLPKDRFSAERLKGVDSTLKIQPAKLEDSAVYLCASSLDLAGGQQTQYFGPGTRLLVL.

This clone was counted only a few times. V is TRBV19 and J is TRBJ1-1, with a weak D call TRBD1 (5 bases). V was trimmed by 7 bases and J by 0 bases, leaving 21 bases between them. The germline gives CDR1 LNHDA, CDR2 SQIVND (reference sequence). There are 17 residues in the CDR3. The CDR3 region has the DNA TGTGCCAGTATTAAGGGGTCAGGCCAGCGCTTGAACACTGAAGCTTTCTTT. Residues: CASIKGSGQRLNTEAFF.

The chain is built from TRBV4-2 and TRBJ2-7, with 9 bases that match TRBD1. The CDR3 consists of 15 residues. The junction had 2 bases not matched to a gene; V was cut back by 1 base and J by 1 base. Per germline, CDR1 LGHNA and CDR2 YNFKEQ. The CDR3 sequence: CASSQGGTGSYEQYF. CDR3 DNA sequence: TGTGCCAGCAGCCAAGGCGGGACAGGGTCCTACGAGCAGTACTTC.

The genes are TRBV11-1 and TRBJ2-1; D gene unclear. V was shortened by 4 bases and J by 9 bases, with 13 bases between the two germline ends. The CDR3 is made up of 13 amino acids. Germline-derived CDR1 and CDR2 are SGHAT and FQDESV (reference sequence). The CDR3 DNA reads as TGTGCCAGCAGCTCTGACTCCGCCGGTGAGCAGTTCTTC. It codes for CASSSDSAGEQFF.

A single count supports this clone. V usage is TRBV7-2 and J usage is TRBJ1-2; the D gene is possibly TRBD1 (5 bases). This CDR3 contains 17 residues. V lost 0 bases, J lost 3 bases, and 17 bases lay in between. Germline CDR1 is SGHTA and CDR2 is FQGNSA. The CDR3 protein is CASSLALARVSHYGYTF. The DNA of the CDR3 is TGTGCCAGCAGCTTAGCGCTGGCCAGGGTAAGTCACTATGGCTACACCTTC.

Regarding this clone: Being one base from a much bigger clone, this may be a read error. The chain recombines TRBV6-4 with TRBJ2-3; TRBD2 aligns across 9 bases. The CDR3 sequence is 14 residues long. From germline, CDR1 is MRHNA and CDR2 SNTAGT. The V segment lost 4 bases and the J segment 2 bases; nucleotides outside the gene matches: 1. DNA for the CDR3: TGTGCCAGCAGTGGCGGGGGGGCCACAGATACGCAGTATTTT. As protein: CASSGGGATDTQYF.

The chain combines TRBV2 with TRBJ2-7, with TRBD1 as a possible D gene (6 bases). The CDR3 has 12 residues. V was shortened by 4 bases and J by 5 bases, with 9 bases between the two germline ends. Germline V gene data show CDR1 as SNHLY and CDR2 as FYNNEI. As DNA, the CDR3 is TGTGCCAGCAGTGTGAACAGGGACGAGCAGTACTTC. It translates to CASSVNRDEQYF.

The chain has TRBV5-1 and TRBJ1-5, with D possibly matching TRBD1 (5 bases). Germline CDR1 SGHRS, CDR2 YFSETQ. The CDR3 is 13 residues long. Deletions cut 4 bases from V and 1 base from J, with 6 bases between. The CDR3 loop reads CASSQGSNQPQHF. The DNA of the CDR3 is TGCGCCAGCAGCCAGGGCAGCAATCAGCCCCAGCATTTT.

The chain couples TRBV9 to TRBJ2-7, with a tentative D call TRBD2 (6 bases). V lost 4 bases and J 1 base, leaving 12 bases between the germline ends. Germline CDR1 reads SGDLS; CDR2 reads YYNGEE. This CDR3 is 14 amino acids long. The CDR3 DNA follows: TGTGCCAGCAGCACCGGGACTCCTTCCTACGAGCAGTACTTC. Its protein product is CASSTGTPSYEQYF.

This chain connects TRBV7-8 to TRBJ1-5, with D uncertain. Germline V gene lookup returns CDR1 SGHVS and CDR2 FQNEAQ. CDR3 length equals 15 residues. Trimming shortened V by 0 bases and J by 1 base, and 7 bases separated the two germline ends. The chain's CDR3 is CASSLAGGSNQPQHF. CDR3 nucleotides: TGTGCCAGCAGCTTAGCGGGAGGGAGCAATCAGCCCCAGCATTTT.

This clone is a singleton in its sample. Other DNA sequences in the same sample also yield this CDR3. The V call is TRBV25-1, the J call TRBJ1-2; no reliable D call. This CDR3 is 12 amino acids long. Per the germline V gene, CDR1 is MGHDK and CDR2 is SYGVNS. Trimming removed 4 bases from V and 4 bases from J, with 7 bases in between. CDR3 sequence: CASSGAAYGYTF. Here the CDR3 DNA reads TGTGCCAGCAGTGGGGCAGCCTATGGCTACACCTTC.

This sequence joins TRBV4-3 and TRBJ2-6; TRBD1 is a possible D gene (5 bases). The germline V gene has CDR1 LGHNA and CDR2 YSLEER. CDR3 length: 16 amino acids. V was trimmed by 1 base and J by 0 bases, leaving 7 bases between them. The CDR3 bases are TGCGCCAGCAGCCAAGCAGGGTACTCTGGGGCCAACGTCCTGACTTTC. This gives the protein CASSQAGYSGANVLTF.

The V call is TRBV21-1, the J call TRBJ1-4; the DNA was not used to check the table's D call, TRBD1. TRBV21-1 is marked as a pseudogene. This CDR3 is 15 amino acids long. Here the CDR3 reads CASSKTGVLNEKLFF. The CDR3 DNA reads as TGTGCCAGCAGCAAGACAGGCGTGCTTAATGAAAAACTGTTTTTT.